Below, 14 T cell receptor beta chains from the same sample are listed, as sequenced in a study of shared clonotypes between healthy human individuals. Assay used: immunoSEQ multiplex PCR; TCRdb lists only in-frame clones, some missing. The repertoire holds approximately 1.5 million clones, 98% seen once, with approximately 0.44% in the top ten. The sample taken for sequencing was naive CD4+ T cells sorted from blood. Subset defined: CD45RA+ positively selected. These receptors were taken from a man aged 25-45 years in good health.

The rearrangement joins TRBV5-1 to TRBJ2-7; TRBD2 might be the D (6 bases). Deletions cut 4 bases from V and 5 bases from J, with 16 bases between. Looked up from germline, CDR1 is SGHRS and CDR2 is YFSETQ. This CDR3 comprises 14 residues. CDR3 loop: CASSRGGRDHEQYF. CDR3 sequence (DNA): TGCGCCAGCAGCAGGGGAGGCAGGGACCACGAGCAGTACTTC.

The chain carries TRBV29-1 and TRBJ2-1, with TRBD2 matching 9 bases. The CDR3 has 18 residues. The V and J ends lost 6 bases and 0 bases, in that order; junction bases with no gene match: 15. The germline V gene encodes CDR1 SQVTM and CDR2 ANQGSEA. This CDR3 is CSVVGLLAGGSSYNEQFF. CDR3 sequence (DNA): TGCAGCGTGGTGGGTTTACTAGCGGGTGGGAGCTCCTACAATGAGCAGTTCTTC.

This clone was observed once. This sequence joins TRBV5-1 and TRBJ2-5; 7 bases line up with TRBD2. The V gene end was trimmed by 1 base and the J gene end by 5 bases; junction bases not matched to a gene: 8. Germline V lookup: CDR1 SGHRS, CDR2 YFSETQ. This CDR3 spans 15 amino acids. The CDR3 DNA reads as TGCGCCAGCAGCTTGATCCCACTAGCGATGGAGACCCAGTACTTC. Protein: CASSLIPLAMETQYF.

The DNA of the CDR3 is TGTGCCAGCAGTTTAGTGGGTGACCTACGCTCCTACGAGCAGTACTTC. As protein: CASSLVGDLRSYEQYF. J is TRBJ2-7 and V is TRBV28; no reliable D call. Germline CDR1 and CDR2: MDHEN and SYDVKM. Deletions cut 2 bases from V and 0 bases from J, with 14 bases between. The CDR3 loop spans 16 amino acids.

The CDR3 spells CASSWTGVEGYTF. CDR3 DNA: TGCGCCAGCAGCTGGACAGGGGTGGAAGGCTACACCTTC. J is TRBJ1-2 and V is TRBV5-1, with 9 bases identical to TRBD1. Trimming at V came to 3 bases and at J to 8 bases, leaving 5 bases not matched to a gene. The CDR3 spans 13 residues. Germline CDR1 SGHRS, CDR2 YFSETQ.

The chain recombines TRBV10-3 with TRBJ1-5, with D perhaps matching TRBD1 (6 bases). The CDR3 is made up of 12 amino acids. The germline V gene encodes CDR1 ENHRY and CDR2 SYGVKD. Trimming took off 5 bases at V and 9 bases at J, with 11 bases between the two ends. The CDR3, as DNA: TGTGCCATCAGTCAGGCCAGGGGGCCCCAGCATTTT. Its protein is CAISQARGPQHF.

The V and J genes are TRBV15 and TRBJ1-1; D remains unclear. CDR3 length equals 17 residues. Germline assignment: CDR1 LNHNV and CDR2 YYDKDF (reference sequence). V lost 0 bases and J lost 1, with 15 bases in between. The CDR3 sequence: CATSRDHGRTSNTEAFF. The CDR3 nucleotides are TGTGCCACCAGCAGAGATCACGGCAGGACTTCGAACACTGAAGCTTTCTTT.

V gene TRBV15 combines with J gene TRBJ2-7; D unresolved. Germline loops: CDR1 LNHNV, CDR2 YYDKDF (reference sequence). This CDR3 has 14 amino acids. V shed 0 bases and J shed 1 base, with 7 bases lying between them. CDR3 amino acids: CATSRELSSYEQYF. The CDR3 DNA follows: TGTGCCACCAGCAGAGAGCTGAGTTCCTACGAGCAGTACTTC.

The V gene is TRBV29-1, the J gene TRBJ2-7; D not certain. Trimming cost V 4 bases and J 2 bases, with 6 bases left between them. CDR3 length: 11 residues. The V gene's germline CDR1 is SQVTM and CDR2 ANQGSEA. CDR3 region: CSVVTAYEQYF. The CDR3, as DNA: TGCAGCGTTGTCACAGCCTACGAGCAGTACTTC.

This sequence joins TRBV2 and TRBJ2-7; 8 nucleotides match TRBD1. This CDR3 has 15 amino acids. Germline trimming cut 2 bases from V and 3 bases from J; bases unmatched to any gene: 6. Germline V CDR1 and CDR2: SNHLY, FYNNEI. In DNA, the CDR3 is TGTGCCAGCAGTGAACAGACAGGGGTAAGCTACGAGCAGTACTTC. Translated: CASSEQTGVSYEQYF.

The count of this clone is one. Here the CDR3 DNA reads TGTGCCAGCAGAAGGGGGGTTGGGGGCCAAGAGACCCAGTACTTC. Encoded protein: CASRRGVGGQETQYF. V usage is TRBV5-4 and J usage is TRBJ2-5; perhaps D is TRBD1 or TRBD2 (6 bases each). CDR1 is SGHNT and CDR2 is YYREEE in the germline V gene (reference sequence). Trimming took off 5 bases at V and 1 base at J, with 15 bases between the two ends. The CDR3 has 15 residues.

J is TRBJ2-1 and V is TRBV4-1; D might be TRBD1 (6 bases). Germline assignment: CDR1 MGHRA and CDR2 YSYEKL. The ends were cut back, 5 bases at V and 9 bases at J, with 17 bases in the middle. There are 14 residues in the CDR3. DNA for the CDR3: TGCGCCAGCAGCACTGGGTCGGGCAGGGGTGAGCAGTTCTTC. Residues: CASSTGSGRGEQFF.

CDR3 DNA: TGTGCCAGCAGTTACTCCGACATTGCTGAAGCTTTCTTT. Translation: CASSYSDIAEAFF. The rearrangement joins TRBV6-5 to TRBJ1-1; no definite D call. CDR1 and CDR2 (germline): MNHEY, SVGAGI. The CDR3 consists of 13 residues. V was pared by 0 bases and J by 6 bases, with 8 bases between.

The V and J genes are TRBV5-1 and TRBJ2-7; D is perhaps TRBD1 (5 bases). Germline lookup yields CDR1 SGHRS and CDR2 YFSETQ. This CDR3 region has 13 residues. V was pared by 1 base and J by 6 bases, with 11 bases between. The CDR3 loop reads CASSLLGPGEQYF. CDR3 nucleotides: TGCGCCAGCAGCTTGTTGGGGCCGGGCGAGCAGTACTTC. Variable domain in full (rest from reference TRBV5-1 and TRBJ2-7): KAGVTQTPRYLIKTRGQQVTLSCSPISGHRSVSWYQQTPGQGLQFLFEYFSETQRNKGNFPGRFSGRQFSNSRSEMNVSTLELGDSALYLCASSLLGPGEQYFGPGTRLTVT.